Below are 17 T cell receptor beta chains sequenced from a single sample in a study of blood T cell repertoires in COVID-19. Sequencing was performed with immunoSEQ multiplex PCR; in TCRdb, only in-frame clones are kept and a portion is missing. Here the sample spans 410,000 or so clones, about nine tenths being singletons. The sample was peripheral blood. Source of these receptors: a woman aged 25 to 39 with active or convalescent COVID-19.

A few counts support this clone. V gene TRBV6-5 combines with J gene TRBJ1-2; D call uncertain. Trimming removed 6 bases from V and 7 bases from J, with 15 bases in between. Germline-derived CDR1 and CDR2 are MNHEY and SVGAGI. The CDR3 totals 13 residues. This chain's CDR3 is CASSPGREGGYTF. The CDR3 region has the DNA TGTGCCAGCAGCCCCGGACGGGAAGGTGGCTACACCTTC.

The chain has TRBV3-1 (or the pseudogene TRBV3-2) and TRBJ1-2; 10 bases are a match to TRBD1. The germline V gene has CDR1 LGHDT and CDR2 YNNKEL (reference sequence). Losses at the gene ends were 1 base for V and 8 bases for J; bases not matched to a gene: 7. The CDR3 covers 15 residues. CDR3 loop: CASSQGGQGIGGYTF. In DNA form, the CDR3 reads TGTGCCAGCAGCCAAGGGGGACAGGGGATCGGCGGCTACACCTTC.

The chain is built from TRBV7-6 and TRBJ1-2; D is undetermined. The length of the CDR3 is 14 residues. Germline V gene sequence: CDR1 SGHVS, CDR2 FNYEAQ. Trimming removed 4 bases at V and 8 bases at J, with 17 bases between. The CDR3 DNA reads as TGTGCCAGCAGCTCACCGTATGCCCCTCGGGGCTACACCTTC. This codes for CASSSPYAPRGYTF. The complete variable domain, with remaining parts taken from reference TRBV7-6 and TRBJ1-2, reads GAGVSQSPRYKVTKRGQDVALRCDPISGHVSLYWYRQALGQGPEFLTYFNYEAQQDKSGLPNDRFSAERPEGSISTLTIQRTEQRDSAMYRCASSSPYAPRGYTFGSGTRLTVV.

The V call is TRBV9, the J call TRBJ2-7; TRBD2 matches 11 bases. This CDR3 is 16 amino acids long. Per germline, CDR1 SGDLS and CDR2 YYNGEE. The V segment lost 2 bases and the J segment 0 bases; nucleotides outside the gene matches: 4. CDR3 sequence (DNA): TGTGCCAGCAGCGTGACTAGCGGGGCCAACTCCTACGAGCAGTACTTC. It is translated as CASSVTSGANSYEQYF.

CDR3: CASSETRGRGETQYF. The CDR3 bases are TGTGCCAGCAGTGAAACGAGAGGCAGGGGGGAGACCCAGTACTTC. The chain recombines TRBV6-1 with TRBJ2-5, with TRBD1 matching 7 bases. Germline-derived CDR1 and CDR2 are MNHNS and SASEGT. The CDR3 is made up of 15 amino acids. The junction had 8 bases not matched to a gene; V was cut back by 2 bases and J by 5 bases.

The chain has TRBV7-2 and TRBJ2-7, with unresolved D. This CDR3 contains 15 residues. The germline V gene has CDR1 SGHTA and CDR2 FQGNSA. Trimming removed 2 bases from V and 0 bases from J, with 11 bases in between. CDR3 nucleotides: TGTGCCAGCAGCTTATTGAGAGGAAACTCCTACGAGCAGTACTTC. Protein sequence: CASSLLRGNSYEQYF.

The chain uses TRBV5-1 and TRBJ2-2; TRBD2 agrees at 7 bases. V shed 5 bases, J shed 0 bases, and the junction held 7 bases outside the gene matches. This CDR3 is 16 amino acids long. Per germline, CDR1 SGHRS and CDR2 YFSETQ. CDR3 sequence reads: CASSSWEGPNTGELFF. The DNA for the CDR3 is TGCGCCAGCAGTTCATGGGAGGGCCCGAACACCGGGGAGCTGTTTTTT.

The J gene is TRBJ1-5, the V gene TRBV27; perhaps TRBD1 as D (5 bases). Germline CDR1 reads MNHEY; CDR2 reads SMNVEV (reference sequence). The CDR3 sequence is 17 residues long. Trimming took 4 bases from V and 2 from J, leaving 18 bases between them. CDR3 sequence reads: CASSSAPAGLGNQPQHF. The CDR3 DNA reads TGTGCCAGCAGTTCCGCGCCGGCAGGGCTTGGCAATCAGCCCCAGCATTTT.

V and J are TRBV5-5 and TRBJ1-2; the D gene is possibly TRBD1 (6 bases). The CDR3 is 17 amino acids. The V end lost 0 bases, the J end lost 0 bases, and 15 bases lay between the germline ends. The germline gives CDR1 SGHKS, CDR2 YYEKEE (reference sequence). CDR3 region: CASSLASEGGANYGYTF. The CDR3 bases are TGTGCCAGCAGCTTGGCCTCGGAAGGGGGTGCTAACTATGGCTACACCTTC.

V and J are TRBV25-1 and TRBJ2-7, with TRBD1 matching 7 bases. The V gene's germline CDR1 is MGHDK and CDR2 SYGVNS. This CDR3 has 14 residues. The J segment lost 3 bases and the V segment lost 6 bases, leaving 8 bases of the junction unmatched. For the CDR3, the DNA is TGTGCCAGCAGCCCGACAGGGTCTATCTACGAGCAGTACTTC. Protein sequence: CASSPTGSIYEQYF.

The chain employs TRBV7-2 and TRBJ1-5, with a weak D call TRBD1 (6 bases). Trimming left V 3 bases short and J 7 bases short, with 16 bases between. The germline V gene encodes CDR1 SGHTA and CDR2 FQGNSA. There are 15 residues in the CDR3. CDR3 region: CASSFQGTTRQPQHF. In nucleotides, the CDR3 is TGTGCCAGCAGCTTCCAAGGGACAACCAGGCAGCCCCAGCATTTT.

This clone was recorded once. The V and J genes are TRBV5-1 and TRBJ1-1; the match to TRBD1 covers 8 bases. Per the germline V gene, CDR1 is SGHRS and CDR2 is YFSETQ. J lost 0 bases, V lost 4 bases, and 5 bases had no gene match. The CDR3 extends over 15 amino acids. CDR3: CASSVDREMNTEAFF. In DNA, the CDR3 is TGCGCCAGCAGCGTGGACAGGGAAATGAACACTGAAGCTTTCTTT. The complete variable domain, with remaining parts taken from reference TRBV5-1 and TRBJ1-1, reads KAGVTQTPRYLIKTRGQQVTLSCSPISGHRSVSWYQQTPGQGLQFLFEYFSETQRNKGNFPGRFSGRQFSNSRSEMNVSTLELGDSALYLCASSVDREMNTEAFFGQGTRLTVV.

V and J are TRBV6-5 and TRBJ2-7, with 14 bases matching TRBD2. The CDR3 has 14 amino acids. Germline V gene data show CDR1 as MNHEY and CDR2 as SVGAGI. V trimming: 6 bases; J trimming: 6 bases; junction bases outside the gene matches: 4. CDR3 amino acids: CASRPGLAGAEQYF. The CDR3 nucleotides read TGTGCCAGCAGACCGGGACTAGCGGGAGCCGAGCAGTACTTC.

The CDR3 loop is CASGGAYNTEAFF. In DNA form, the CDR3 reads TGTGCCAGTGGAGGGGCGTACAACACTGAAGCTTTCTTT. This rearrangement joins TRBV2 to TRBJ1-1, with a tentative D call TRBD1 (5 bases). The CDR3 is 13 residues long. Germline CDR1 SNHLY, CDR2 FYNNEI. V lost 9 bases, J lost 2 bases, and 13 bases lay in between. Together with reference TRBV2 and TRBJ1-1, the CDR3 gives the full variable domain: EPEVTQTPSHQVTQMGQEVILRCVPISNHLYFYWYRQILGQKVEFLVSFYNNEISEKSEIFDDQFSVERPDGSNFTLKIRSTKLEDSAMYFCASGGAYNTEAFFGQGTRLTVV.

The rearrangement joins TRBV27 to TRBJ1-1, with D unclear. The CDR3 has 11 residues. Trimming removed 7 bases at V and 1 base at J, with 4 bases between. The germline V gene has CDR1 MNHEY and CDR2 SMNVEV (reference sequence). In DNA, the CDR3 is TGTGCCAGCAACTCGAACACTGAAGCTTTCTTT. This sequence encodes CASNSNTEAFF.

The rearrangement links TRBV5-6 to TRBJ1-2; TRBD1 matches at 8 bases. J was trimmed by 1 base and V by 3 bases; bases with no gene match: 5. CDR1 is SGHDT and CDR2 is YYEEEE in the germline V gene. The CDR3 length is 15 residues. The CDR3 nucleotides read TGTGCCAGCAGCTCCCTGGGACAGGTTAACTATGGCTACACCTTC. Its translation is CASSSLGQVNYGYTF.

The chain has TRBV27 and TRBJ1-4, with D possibly matching TRBD1 (5 bases). The CDR3 consists of 15 residues. The V and J ends lost 6 bases and 8 bases respectively, with 19 bases between them. Germline CDR1 and CDR2: MNHEY and SMNVEV (reference sequence). The CDR3: CASSPRWGVREKLFF. The CDR3 nucleotides read TGTGCCAGCAGCCCGAGGTGGGGGGTAAGGGAAAAACTGTTTTTT.